The rows below give T cell receptor beta chains drawn from one sample of a study of T cell responses to AZD1222 COVID-19 vaccine. Libraries were prepared by immunoSEQ multiplex PCR; TCRdb keeps only in-frame clonotypes and omits some of them. This table has 90,000 to 150,000 clones, 75% to 90% appearing once. The source material was peripheral blood, sampled on day 0 of AZD1222 vaccination. These receptors all come from an adult in good health. CDR3s include the opening cysteine and the closing phenylalanine or tryptophan. D genes are given only for firm matches. The size entry is marked missing in some rows and otherwise reads once, few, many or a size class.

V	J	length	size	D	CDR3	DNA
TRBV7-8	TRBJ2-7	13	once	.	CASSPPFRHEQYF	TGTGCCAGCAGCCCACCCTTCCGCCACGAGCAGTACTTC
TRBV6-5	TRBJ1-3	15	.	.	CASGRRGATGNTIYF	TGTGCCAGCGGACGCCGGGGGGCGACTGGAAACACCATATATTTT
TRBV3-1/TRBV3-2	TRBJ1-2	14	.	TRBD1	CASSQGQGDNGYTF	TGTGCCAGCAGCCAAGGACAGGGAGACAATGGCTACACCTTC
TRBV19	TRBJ1-2	15	.	TRBD1	CASTKDPGQPYGYTF	TGTGCCAGTACCAAAGACCCGGGACAGCCATATGGCTACACCTTC
TRBV28	TRBJ1-2	14	.	.	CASSIQVTNYGYTF	TGTGCCAGCAGTATACAGGTTACTAACTATGGCTACACCTTC
TRBV11-3	TRBJ2-1	16	.	TRBD2	CASSLGSSGSRNEQFF	TGTGCCAGCAGCTTAGGAAGTAGCGGGAGTAGGAATGAGCAGTTCTTC
TRBV3-1/TRBV3-2	TRBJ1-2	16	.	.	CASSHSPGNNLYGYTF	TGTGCCAGCAGCCATTCCCCGGGAAACAACCTCTATGGCTACACCTTC
TRBV19	TRBJ1-2	18	.	TRBD1	CASSQMGQGVTPIYGYTF	TGTGCCAGTAGTCAGATGGGACAGGGCGTTACCCCCATCTATGGCTACACCTTC
TRBV6-4	TRBJ2-1	16	once	.	CASSPGEELGYNEQFF	TGTGCCAGCAGCCCAGGTGAAGAGTTGGGCTACAATGAGCAGTTCTTC
TRBV5-1	TRBJ1-1	15	.	TRBD1	CASSPGQGVNTEAFF	TGCGCCAGCAGCCCTGGACAGGGAGTGAACACTGAAGCTTTCTTT
TRBV6-5	TRBJ1-5	16	few	TRBD1	CASSYLTGVLNQPQHF	TGTGCCAGCAGTTACCTCACAGGGGTTTTAAATCAGCCCCAGCATTTT
TRBV5-1	TRBJ2-7	14	.	.	CASGRRASSYEQYF	TGCGCCAGCGGGCGACGGGCTAGCTCCTACGAGCAGTACTTC
TRBV30	TRBJ2-1	14	once	.	CAWSVSLDFNEQFF	TGTGCCTGGAGTGTATCCTTAGATTTCAATGAGCAGTTCTTC
TRBV10-3	TRBJ2-1	13	.	.	CAISEPNIHEQFF	TGTGCCATCAGTGAGCCGAATATACATGAGCAGTTCTTC
TRBV6-5	TRBJ2-7	15	.	.	CASSYPVGESREQYF	TGTGCCAGCAGTTACCCAGTAGGGGAGTCGAGGGAGCAGTACTTC
TRBV5-4	TRBJ1-2	13	.	.	CASSFISADGYTF	TGTGCCAGCAGCTTTATCTCAGCTGACGGCTACACCTTC